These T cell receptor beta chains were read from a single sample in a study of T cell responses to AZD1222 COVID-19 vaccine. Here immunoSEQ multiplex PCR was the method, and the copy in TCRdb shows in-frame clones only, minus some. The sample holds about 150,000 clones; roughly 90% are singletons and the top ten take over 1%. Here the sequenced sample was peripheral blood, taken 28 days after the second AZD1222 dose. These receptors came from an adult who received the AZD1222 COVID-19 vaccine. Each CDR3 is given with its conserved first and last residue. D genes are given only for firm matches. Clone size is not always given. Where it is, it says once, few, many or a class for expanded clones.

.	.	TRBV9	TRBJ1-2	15	TGTGCCAGCAGCGGCCGGGGACGGAATAACTATGGCTACACCTTC	CASSGRGRNNYGYTF
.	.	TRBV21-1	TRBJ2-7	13	TGTGCCAGCAGCAAGGAACCGTTCTACGAGCAGTACTTC	CASSKEPFYEQYF
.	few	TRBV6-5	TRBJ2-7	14	TGTGCCAGCAAAGAACAAGGGCCTCCCTACGAGCAGTACTTC	CASKEQGPPYEQYF
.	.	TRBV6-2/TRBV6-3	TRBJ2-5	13	TGTGCCAGCAGTGCCCTAGCCCAAGAGACCCAGTACTTC	CASSALAQETQYF
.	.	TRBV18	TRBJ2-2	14	TGTGCCAGCTCGTACACAACGGGCATCGGGGAGCTGTTTTTT	CASSYTTGIGELFF
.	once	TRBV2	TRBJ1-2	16	TGTGCCAGCAGTGAAGGTAGGGGACCGATAGACTATGGCTACACCTTC	CASSEGRGPIDYGYTF
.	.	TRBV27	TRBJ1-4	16	TGTGCCAGCAGTTTATTGGCAGGTCCAACTAATGAAAAACTGTTTTTT	CASSLLAGPTNEKLFF
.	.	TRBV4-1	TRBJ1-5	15	TGCGCCAGCAGCCAGTCCAGGGCGAGCAATCAGCCCCAGCATTTT	CASSQSRASNQPQHF
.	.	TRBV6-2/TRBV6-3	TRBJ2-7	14	TGTGCCAGCAGTCGGGACCCCCCCGCCCTCGAGCAGTACTTC	CASSRDPPALEQYF
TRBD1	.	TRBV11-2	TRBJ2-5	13	TGTGCCAGCAGCTTAGATCCCGGACAGGCCAAGTACTTC	CASSLDPGQAKYF
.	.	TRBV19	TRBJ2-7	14	TGTGCCAGTACCCCTTCTGCAGCTCCGGGGGAGCAGTACTTC	CASTPSAAPGEQYF
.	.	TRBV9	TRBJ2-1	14	TGTGCCAGCAGCGTAGAACCCATAACAGGGATTCCTCTCTTC	CASSVEPITGIPLF
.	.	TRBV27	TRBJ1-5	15	TGTGCCAGCAGTTTAGACGGCAGGGAATCTCAGCCCCAGCATTTT	CASSLDGRESQPQHF
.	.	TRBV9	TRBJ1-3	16	TGTGCCAGCAGCGCATGGGGGCAAAGCTCTGGAAACACCATATATTTT	CASSAWGQSSGNTIYF
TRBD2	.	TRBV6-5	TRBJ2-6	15	TGTGCCGGGGGACTAGCGGGCTTAGGGGCCAACGTCCTGACTTTC	CAGGLAGLGANVLTF
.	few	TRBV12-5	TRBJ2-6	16	TGTGCTAGTGGTCCCCTTCAGGGGTACGGGGCCAACGTCCTGACTTTC	CASGPLQGYGANVLTF
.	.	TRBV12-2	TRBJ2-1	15	TGTGCAAGTCGGTGGGGACTAGCCTCCTACAATGAGCAGTTCTTC	CASRWGLASYNEQFF
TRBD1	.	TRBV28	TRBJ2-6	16	TGTGCCAGCAGCGACAGGGGGGGAGTCGGGGCCAACGTCCTGACTTTC	CASSDRGGVGANVLTF
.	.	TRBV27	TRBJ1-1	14	TGTGCCAGCAGTTTTAAGGGGGGAAGCACTGAAGCTTTCTTT	CASSFKGGSTEAFF
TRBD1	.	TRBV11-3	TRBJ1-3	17	TGTGCCAGCAGCTTAGTGTGTAGGGACAGCTCTGGAAACACCATATATTTT	CASSLVCRDSSGNTIYF
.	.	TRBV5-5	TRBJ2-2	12	TGTGCCAGCAGCTATGACACCGGGGAGCTGTTTTTT	CASSYDTGELFF
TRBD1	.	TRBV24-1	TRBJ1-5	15	TGTGCCACCAGTGACTCGAAGGGGGCGCGTCAGCCCCAGCATTTT	CATSDSKGARQPQHF
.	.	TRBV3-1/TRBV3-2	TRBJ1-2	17	TGTGCCAGCAGCCACCTTCGGAAGGGGCCAGGGGCCTATGGCTACACCTTC	CASSHLRKGPGAYGYTF
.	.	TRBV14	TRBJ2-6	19	TGTGCCAGCAGCCACGGAAGACCAGACACCCGCTCTGGGGCCAACGTCCTGACTTTC	CASSHGRPDTRSGANVLTF
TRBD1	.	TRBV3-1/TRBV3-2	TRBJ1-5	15	TGTGCCAGCAGCCAGACAGGGGGTTCTGGCCAGCCCCAGCATTTT	CASSQTGGSGQPQHF
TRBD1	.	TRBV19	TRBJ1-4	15	TGTGCCAGTAGTATAACCGACAGGGGCGATGAAAAACTGTTTTTT	CASSITDRGDEKLFF
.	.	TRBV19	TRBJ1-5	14	TGTGCCAGTAGGCCTTTACCCGGCAATCAGCCCCAGCATTTT	CASRPLPGNQPQHF
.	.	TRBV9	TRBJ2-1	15	TGTGCCAGCAGCGTGGCGGGGGCTGGAATTTATGAGCAGTTCTTC	CASSVAGAGIYEQFF
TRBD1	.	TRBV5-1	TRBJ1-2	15	TGCGCCAGCAGCTTGGGACAGGGGGCGAATTATGGCTACACCTTC	CASSLGQGANYGYTF
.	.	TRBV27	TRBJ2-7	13	TGTGCCAGCAGCCTGACAGCAACCTACGAGCAGTACTTC	CASSLTATYEQYF
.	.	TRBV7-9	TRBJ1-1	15	TGTGCCAGCAGCTTAGTTCCCGGGACGGTCACTGAAGCTTTCTTT	CASSLVPGTVTEAFF
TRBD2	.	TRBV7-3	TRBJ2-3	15	TGTGCCAGCAGCTTTCTAGCGGAGAGCACAGATACGCAGTATTTT	CASSFLAESTDTQYF
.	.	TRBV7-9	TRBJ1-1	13	TGTGCCAGCAGCCTCGGACAGAACACTGAAGCTTTCTTT	CASSLGQNTEAFF
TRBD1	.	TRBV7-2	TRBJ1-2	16	TGTGCCAGCAGCCGCCGTCCCGGGACAGGGAGCTATGGCTACACCTTC	CASSRRPGTGSYGYTF
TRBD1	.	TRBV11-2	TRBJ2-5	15	TGTGCCAGCAGCTTAGGGGGGACAGGGCAAGAGACCCAGTACTTC	CASSLGGTGQETQYF
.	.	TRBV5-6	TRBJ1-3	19	TGTGCCAGCAGCCGAAGGGGTACAGGGCGGCCGGCGGCGGGAAACACCATATATTTT	CASSRRGTGRPAAGNTIYF
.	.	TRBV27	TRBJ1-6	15	TGTGCCAGCAGTTCCCGTTCCTCCTATAATTCACCCCTCCACTTT	CASSSRSSYNSPLHF
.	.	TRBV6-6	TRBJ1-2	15	TGTGCCAGCAATTACCCGGAGGGGGATTGGGATGGCTACACCTTC	CASNYPEGDWDGYTF
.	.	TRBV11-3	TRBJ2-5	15	TGTGCCAGCAGCTTAGTGGGCTCGCCGCGAGAGACCCAGTACTTC	CASSLVGSPRETQYF
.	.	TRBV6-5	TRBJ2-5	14	TGTGCCAGCAGGGATCGAACGAATCAAGAGACCCAGTACTTC	CASRDRTNQETQYF
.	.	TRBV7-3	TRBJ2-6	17	TGTGCCAGCAGCTTACAAGGGACGGGGGCTGGGGCCAACGTCCTGACTTTC	CASSLQGTGAGANVLTF
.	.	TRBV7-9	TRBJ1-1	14	TGTGCCAGCAGCTTGAAGGGAGGGCACACTGAAGCTTTCTTT	CASSLKGGHTEAFF
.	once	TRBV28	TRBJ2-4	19	TGTGCCAGCAGTTTCACGTTCGGTGGCAGGATTATAGCCAAAAACATTCAGTACTTC	CASSFTFGGRIIAKNIQYF
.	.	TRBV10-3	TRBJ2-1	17	TGTGCCACACGGGACGAACAAGGTGTTGCGGCCTACAATGAGCAGTTCTTC	CATRDEQGVAAYNEQFF
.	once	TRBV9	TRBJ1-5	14	TGTGCCAGCAGCGTTGGCGACACCATCCAGCCCCAGCATTTT	CASSVGDTIQPQHF
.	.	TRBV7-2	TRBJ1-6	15	TGTGCCAGCAGCTTGGGCCCTGACAGGTATTCACCCCTCCACTTT	CASSLGPDRYSPLHF
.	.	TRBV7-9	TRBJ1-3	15	TGTGCCAGCAGCTTAGTGTCGCAGTTTGGAAACACCATATATTTT	CASSLVSQFGNTIYF